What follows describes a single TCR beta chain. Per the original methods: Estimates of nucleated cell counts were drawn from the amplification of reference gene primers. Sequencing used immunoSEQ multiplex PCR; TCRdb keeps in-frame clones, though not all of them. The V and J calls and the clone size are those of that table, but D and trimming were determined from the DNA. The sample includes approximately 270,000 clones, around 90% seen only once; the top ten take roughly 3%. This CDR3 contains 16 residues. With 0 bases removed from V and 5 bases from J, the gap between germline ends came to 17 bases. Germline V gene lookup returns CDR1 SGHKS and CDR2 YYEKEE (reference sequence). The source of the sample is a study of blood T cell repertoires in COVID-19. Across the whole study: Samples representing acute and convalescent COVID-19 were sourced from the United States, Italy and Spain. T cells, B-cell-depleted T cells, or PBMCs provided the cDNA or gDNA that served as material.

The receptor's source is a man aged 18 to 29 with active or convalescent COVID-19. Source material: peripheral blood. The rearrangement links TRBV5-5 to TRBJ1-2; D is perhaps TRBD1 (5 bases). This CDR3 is CASSLALSTASYGYTF. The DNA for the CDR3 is TGTGCCAGCAGCTTGGCACTGTCGACAGCCTCTTATGGCTACACCTTC. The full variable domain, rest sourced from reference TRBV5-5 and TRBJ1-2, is DAGVTQSPTHLIKTRGQQVTLRCSPISGHKSVSWYQQVLGQGPQFIFQYYEKEERGRGNFPDRFSARQFPNYSSELNVNALLLGDSALYLCASSLALSTASYGYTFGSGTRLTVV.